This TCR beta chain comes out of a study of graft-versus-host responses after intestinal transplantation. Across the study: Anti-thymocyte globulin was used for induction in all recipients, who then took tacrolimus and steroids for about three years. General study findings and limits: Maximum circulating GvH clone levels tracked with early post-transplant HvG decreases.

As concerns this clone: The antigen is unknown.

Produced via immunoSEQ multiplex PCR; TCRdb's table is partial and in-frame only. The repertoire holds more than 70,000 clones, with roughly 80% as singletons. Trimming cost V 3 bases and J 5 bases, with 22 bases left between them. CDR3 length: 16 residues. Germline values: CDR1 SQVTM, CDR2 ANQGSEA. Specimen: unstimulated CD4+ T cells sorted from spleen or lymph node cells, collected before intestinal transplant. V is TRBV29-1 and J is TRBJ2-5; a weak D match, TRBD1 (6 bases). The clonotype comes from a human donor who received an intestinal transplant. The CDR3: CSVESNPGRGPETQYF. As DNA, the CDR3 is TGCAGCGTTGAGTCCAACCCGGGCAGGGGTCCCGAGACCCAGTACTTC. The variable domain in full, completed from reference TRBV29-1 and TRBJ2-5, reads SAVISQKPSRDICQRGTSLTIQCQVDSQVTMMFWYRQQPGQSLTLIATANQGSEATYESGFVIDKFPISRPNLTFSTLTVSNMSPEDSSIYLCSVESNPGRGPETQYFGPGTRLLVL.